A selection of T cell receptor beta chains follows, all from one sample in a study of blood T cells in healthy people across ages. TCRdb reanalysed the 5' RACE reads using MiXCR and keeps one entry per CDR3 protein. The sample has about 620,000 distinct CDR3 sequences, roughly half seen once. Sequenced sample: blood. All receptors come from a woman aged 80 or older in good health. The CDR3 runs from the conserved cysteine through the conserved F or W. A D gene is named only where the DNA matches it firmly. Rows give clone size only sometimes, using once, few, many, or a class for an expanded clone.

CDR3: CASSYSGLLEQYF; DNA: TGTGCCAGCAGTTACTCCGGCCTACTAGAGCAGTACTTC; size: .; D: .; V: TRBV6-5; J: TRBJ2-7
CDR3: CASSLLGGHYEQYF; DNA: TGTGCCAGCAGCCTTTTGGGGGGCCACTACGAGCAGTACTTC; size: .; D: .; V: TRBV5-5; J: TRBJ2-7
CDR3: CASSFRQGDEQFF; DNA: TGTGCCAGCAGTTTCCGACAGGGGGATGAGCAGTTCTTC; size: few; D: TRBD1; V: TRBV12-3/TRBV12-4; J: TRBJ2-1
CDR3: CASSLDRGATDTQYF; DNA: TGCGCCAGCAGCTTGGACAGGGGTGCCACAGATACGCAGTATTTT; size: .; D: TRBD1; V: TRBV5-1; J: TRBJ2-3
CDR3: CSARTGGFRGYTF; DNA: TGCAGTGCTCGGACAGGGGGCTTTCGAGGCTACACCTTC; size: few; D: TRBD1; V: TRBV20-1; J: TRBJ1-2
CDR3: CASSVGTAFQETQYF; DNA: TGTGCCAGCAGCGTAGGGACAGCCTTCCAAGAGACCCAGTACTTC; size: .; D: .; V: TRBV9; J: TRBJ2-5
CDR3: CASSLTGSVEQYF; DNA: TGCGCCAGCAGTTTAACAGGGTCGGTCGAGCAGTACTTC; size: .; D: .; V: TRBV5-1; J: TRBJ2-7
CDR3: CALRLVSTGELFF; DNA: TGTGCCCTCAGACTAGTGAGCACCGGGGAGCTGTTTTTT; size: .; D: .; V: TRBV10-3; J: TRBJ2-2
CDR3: CASRATETPKNIQYF; DNA: TGTGCCAGCAGAGCCACTGAGACTCCCAAAAACATTCAGTACTTC; size: many; D: .; V: TRBV2; J: TRBJ2-4
CDR3: CAISGTGTGGSGEQFF; DNA: TGTGCCATCAGTGGAACCGGGACAGGGGGTTCGGGTGAGCAGTTCTTC; size: .; D: TRBD1; V: TRBV10-3; J: TRBJ2-1
CDR3: CASTYGVPNSPLHF; DNA: TGTGCCAGCACCTATGGGGTTCCAAATTCACCCCTCCACTTT; size: .; D: .; V: TRBV27; J: TRBJ1-6
CDR3: CASCRDNSYEQYF; DNA: TGTGCCAGCTGCCGGGACAACTCCTACGAGCAGTACTTC; size: many; D: .; V: TRBV27; J: TRBJ2-7
CDR3: CASSLTNSYSGANVLTF; DNA: TGTGCCAGCAGCTTAACAAATTCCTACTCTGGGGCCAACGTCCTGACTTTC; size: .; D: .; V: TRBV7-3; J: TRBJ2-6
CDR3: CASSLDPRSNEQFF; DNA: TGTGCCAGCAGCTTAGATCCTCGGAGCAATGAGCAGTTCTTC; size: many; D: .; V: TRBV11-2; J: TRBJ2-1
CDR3: CASSVEGGPGTEAFF; DNA: TGTGCCAGCAGCGTAGAGGGGGGGCCGGGCACTGAAGCTTTCTTT; size: .; D: .; V: TRBV9; J: TRBJ1-1